A selection of T cell receptor beta chains follows, all from one sample in a study of OX40 agonist ivuxolimab in advanced cancers. Clones were sequenced by immunoSEQ multiplex PCR, and TCRdb holds only the in-frame ones, with some missing. The data contain about 59,000 clones, approximately 84% of them seen just once; the ten biggest clones take up roughly 2%. The sample here was CD4+ or CD8+ T cells sorted from blood, taken in a trial of the OX40 agonist ivuxolimab. The receptors were gathered from an adult with an advanced solid tumor such as melanoma, head and neck, liver or kidney cancer. CDR3s include the opening cysteine and the closing phenylalanine or tryptophan. A D gene is named only where the DNA matches it firmly. Clone sizes are given selectively: once, few, many, or a class where the clone is expanded.

j_call d_call v_call clone_size cdr3_aa cdr3_nt
TRBJ2-7 TRBD1 TRBV7-9 NA CASSKGQGLYEQYF TGTGCCAGCAGCAAAGGACAGGGCTTGTACGAGCAGTACTTC
TRBJ2-1 NA TRBV6-6 NA CASRFGRLGEQFF TGTGCCAGCAGGTTCGGGAGACTTGGTGAGCAGTTCTTC
TRBJ2-7 NA TRBV29-1 NA CSVEDQGGRYEQYF TGCAGCGTTGAAGATCAAGGGGGACGCTACGAGCAGTACTTC
TRBJ1-1 NA TRBV2 NA CASSVAGNTEAFF TGTGCCAGCAGTGTCGCGGGGAACACTGAAGCTTTCTTT
TRBJ2-5 NA TRBV5-1 NA CASSLVNQETQYF TGCGCCAGCAGCTTGGTTAACCAAGAGACCCAGTACTTC
TRBJ2-1 NA TRBV7-2 NA CASSFSGLGNNEQFF TGTGCCAGCAGCTTCTCAGGGTTGGGGAACAATGAGCAGTTCTTC
TRBJ1-5 NA TRBV10-1 NA CASSGQIYSNQPQHF TGCGCCAGCAGTGGACAGATCTATAGCAATCAGCCCCAGCATTTT
TRBJ2-2 NA TRBV19 once CASTPPYPNTGELFF TGTGCCAGTACCCCCCCTTATCCGAACACCGGGGAGCTGTTTTTT
TRBJ2-1 TRBD2 TRBV5-1 once CASSGTGTSVEQFF TGCGCCAGCAGCGGTACCGGGACTAGCGTAGAGCAGTTCTTC
TRBJ2-5 TRBD2 TRBV10-3 NA CAISATPSSGRAAETQYF TGTGCCATCAGTGCTACACCATCTAGCGGGAGGGCAGCGGAGACCCAGTACTTC
TRBJ1-5 TRBD1 TRBV7-2 NA CASSPETGGRQPQHF TGTGCCAGCAGCCCCGAGACAGGGGGGCGACAGCCCCAGCATTTT
TRBJ2-5 TRBD1 TRBV18 NA CASSPSGTGAETQYF TGTGCCAGCTCACCTTCCGGGACAGGTGCAGAGACCCAGTACTTC
TRBJ2-1 TRBD2 TRBV27 NA CASSPIAGGNEQFF TGTGCCAGCAGTCCAATAGCGGGAGGCAATGAGCAGTTCTTC
TRBJ2-5 NA TRBV7-2 once CASSLGGYRTETQYF TGTGCCAGCAGCTTAGGAGGCTACAGAACCGAGACCCAGTACTTC
TRBJ2-5 NA TRBV6-1 NA CASSEGTFSGGETQYF TGTGCCAGCAGTGAGGGGACCTTTTCAGGGGGGGAGACCCAGTACTTC
TRBJ2-4 TRBD2 TRBV19 once CATTRGVLAKNIQYF TGTGCCACCACACGGGGGGTACTAGCCAAAAACATTCAGTACTTC
TRBJ2-3 TRBD1 TRBV19 NA CASGSQGAGDTQYF TGTGCCAGTGGCTCACAGGGGGCAGGGGATACGCAGTATTTT
TRBJ1-4 TRBD1 TRBV28 once CASSLPTGGNEKLFF TGTGCCAGCAGTTTACCGACAGGGGGAAATGAAAAACTGTTTTTT
TRBJ1-5 NA TRBV19 NA CASSSRALTYSNQPQHF TGTGCCAGTAGTAGCCGGGCCCTCACTTATAGCAATCAGCCCCAGCATTTT
TRBJ1-6 NA TRBV5-1 NA CASSFGVYNSPLHF TGCGCCAGCAGCTTCGGAGTTTATAATTCACCCCTCCACTTT
TRBJ2-2 NA TRBV9 NA CASSATSNPGELFF TGTGCCAGCAGCGCCACTAGCAATCCCGGGGAGCTGTTTTTT
TRBJ1-2 NA TRBV6-1 NA CASSVGEPNYGYTF TGTGCCAGCAGTGTAGGAGAGCCTAACTATGGCTACACCTTC
TRBJ2-5 NA TRBV18 NA CASSPFDTLRETQYF TGTGCCAGCTCACCATTCGACACCCTCAGGGAGACCCAGTACTTC